Below, 27 T cell receptor beta chains from the same sample are listed, as sequenced in a study of cytomegalovirus exposure and HLA in healthy donors. PCR used 60 Vbeta primers and 13 Jbeta primers. Profiling relied on immunoSEQ multiplex PCR, and the TCRdb table lists in-frame clones only, not all of them. Counted here are 150,000 or so clones, approximately 85% occurring once; the ten biggest clones make up roughly 10%. The specimen was PBMCs. These receptors all come from a man between 18 and 35 years old in good health and CMV-seropositive.

V gene TRBV19 combines with J gene TRBJ2-4; the match to TRBD2 covers 7 bases. This CDR3 has 16 residues. Germline V CDR1 and CDR2: LNHDA, SQIVND (reference sequence). Trimming cost V 2 bases and J 0 bases; bases outside gene matches: 4. The CDR3 sequence: CASSIWLAEAKNIQYF. The CDR3 bases are TGTGCCAGTAGTATATGGCTAGCGGAAGCCAAAAACATTCAGTACTTC. The entire variable domain, with the rest obtained from reference TRBV19 and TRBJ2-4, is as follows: DGGITQSPKYLFRKEGQNVTLSCEQNLNHDAMYWYRQDPGQGLRLIYYSQIVNDFQKGDIAEGYSVSREKKESFPLTVTSAQKNPTAFYLCASSIWLAEAKNIQYFGAGTRLSVL.

The rearrangement joins TRBV5-1 to TRBJ1-2; D gene unclear. Trimming cost V 1 base and J 4 bases, with 14 bases left between them. Germline CDR1 reads SGHRS; CDR2 reads YFSETQ. The CDR3 consists of 15 residues. CDR3: CASSLRQDKLYGYTF. The CDR3 DNA reads TGCGCCAGCAGCTTGCGCCAGGATAAACTCTATGGCTACACCTTC.

The rearrangement links TRBV5-1 to TRBJ2-7; 12 positions agree with TRBD2. CDR3 length: 14 amino acids. Germline-derived CDR1 and CDR2 are SGHRS and YFSETQ. J was trimmed by 4 bases and V by 3 bases; bases with no gene match: 2. The CDR3 spells CASSSSGGEYEQYF. CDR3 in DNA: TGCGCCAGCAGCTCTAGCGGGGGGGAATACGAGCAGTACTTC.

The J gene is TRBJ2-7, the V gene TRBV6-5; no definite D call. V lost 8 bases and J lost 3, with 8 bases in between. The CDR3 runs 11 residues. Germline V CDR1 and CDR2: MNHEY, SVGAGI. CDR3 in amino acids: CASESGYEQYF. In DNA, the CDR3 is TGTGCCAGCGAGTCCGGCTACGAGCAGTACTTC.

The chain is built from TRBV2 and TRBJ1-1; a possible D gene is TRBD1 (5 bases). CDR1 is SNHLY, CDR2 FYNNEI, per germline. The CDR3 runs to 15 residues. V gave up 7 bases and J gave up 3 bases, with 18 bases separating them. CDR3 coding DNA: TGTGCCAGCACCTCGAGCGGGGGGAGCTACACTGAAGCTTTCTTT. It encodes CASTSSGGSYTEAFF.

The chain is built from TRBV5-4 and TRBJ2-5; D is perhaps TRBD2 (6 bases). Per the germline V gene, CDR1 is SGHNT and CDR2 is YYREEE (reference sequence). The V gene lost 4 bases and the J gene lost 5 bases, with 24 bases spanning the gap. The CDR3 loop spans 17 amino acids. The chain's CDR3 is CASSAGGVSLRRETQYF. As DNA, the CDR3 is TGTGCCAGCAGCGCGGGCGGGGTTTCACTGAGGCGGGAGACCCAGTACTTC.

The chain recombines TRBV7-9 with TRBJ1-1; 7 bases fit TRBD1. The CDR3 spans 14 residues. The germline V gene has CDR1 SEHNR and CDR2 FQNEAQ (reference sequence). Trimming took 3 bases from V and 10 from J; bases not matched to a gene: 11. For the CDR3, the DNA is TGTGCCAGCAGCTTTTTATTAGGGGGCAGGGGAGCTTTCTTT. It specifies CASSFLLGGRGAFF.

This chain uses TRBV29-1 with TRBJ2-5; D possibly corresponds to TRBD1 (8 bases). The CDR3 sequence is 13 residues long. Germline CDR1 is SQVTM and CDR2 is ANQGSEA. V was shortened by 7 bases and J by 11 bases, with 23 bases between the two germline ends. CDR3 sequence: CSAGWQGAGEQYF. CDR3 bases: TGCAGCGCCGGGTGGCAGGGGGCGGGAGAGCAGTACTTC.

The chain links TRBV5-4 to TRBJ1-1, with D perhaps TRBD1 (6 bases). V was shortened by 0 bases and J by 1 base, with 13 bases between the two germline ends. CDR1 and CDR2 from the germline V gene are SGHNT and YYREEE (reference sequence). The CDR3 totals 16 residues. The chain's CDR3 is CASSLEVVGANTEAFF. In DNA, the CDR3 is TGTGCCAGCAGCTTGGAGGTCGTGGGGGCGAACACTGAAGCTTTCTTT.

This clone was counted only a few times. The rearrangement uses TRBV9 and TRBJ1-1, with 9 bases that match TRBD1. The CDR3 contains 13 residues. CDR1 and CDR2 from the germline V gene are SGDLS and YYNGEE. The J segment lost 11 bases and the V segment lost 3 bases, leaving 8 bases of the junction unmatched. The CDR3 coding sequence is TGTGCCAGCAGCGCCGGACAGGGGCTCGCGGCTTTCTTT. Protein sequence: CASSAGQGLAAFF.

This clone was seen once. Different DNA sequences within this sample yield the same CDR3. The chain uses TRBV28 and TRBJ1-2, with TRBD1 identical over 7 bases. Germline assignment: CDR1 MDHEN and CDR2 SYDVKM. Trimming removed 4 bases from V and 2 bases from J; junction bases left unmatched: 4. The CDR3 runs 14 residues. Here the CDR3 DNA reads TGTGCCAGCAGTTCCCCAGGGGGGAACTATGGCTACACCTTC. This sequence encodes CASSSPGGNYGYTF.

The chain carries TRBV29-1 and TRBJ1-1; D is perhaps TRBD1 (6 bases). In germline, CDR1 is SQVTM, CDR2 ANQGSEA. The CDR3 has 12 amino acids. Trimming pared 5 bases from V and 2 bases from J, leaving 9 bases between. CDR3 protein: CSVWTVNTEAFF. The CDR3 DNA is TGCAGCGTTTGGACAGTTAACACTGAAGCTTTCTTT.

The chain employs TRBV19 and TRBJ2-2, with 11 bases identical to TRBD2. Germline-derived CDR1 and CDR2 are LNHDA and SQIVND (reference sequence). Germline trimming cut 4 bases from V and 3 bases from J; bases unmatched to any gene: 16. This CDR3 contains 20 residues. The CDR3 reads CASSTQPSGGPGRYTGELFF. The CDR3 nucleotides are TGTGCCAGTAGTACCCAGCCTAGCGGGGGGCCTGGCCGATACACCGGGGAGCTGTTTTTT. Looking up the rest from reference TRBV19 and TRBJ2-2 gives the full variable domain: DGGITQSPKYLFRKEGQNVTLSCEQNLNHDAMYWYRQDPGQGLRLIYYSQIVNDFQKGDIAEGYSVSREKKESFPLTVTSAQKNPTAFYLCASSTQPSGGPGRYTGELFFGEGSRLTVL.

The DNA of the CDR3 is TGCAGCGTAGTAACGGGGAACACCATATATTTT. Encoded protein: CSVVTGNTIYF. The chain employs TRBV29-1 and TRBJ1-3; no definite D call. The CDR3 runs to 11 residues. Germline values: CDR1 SQVTM, CDR2 ANQGSEA. Trimming left V 6 bases short and J 7 bases short, with 10 bases between.

This clone showed up just once. The chain combines TRBV6-6 with TRBJ1-2; 7 bases are shared with TRBD1. Germline V CDR1 and CDR2: MNHNY, SVGAGI (reference sequence). The CDR3 is made up of 15 amino acids. The V gene end was trimmed by 7 bases and the J gene end by 6 bases; junction bases not matched to a gene: 14. The CDR3 loop is CASTLREGANNGYTF. The CDR3 DNA is TGTGCCAGCACCCTACGGGAGGGGGCAAACAATGGCTACACCTTC.

The rearrangement uses TRBV19 and TRBJ1-6, with D uncertain. V lost 5 bases to trimming and J lost 6 bases, with 5 bases between them. The CDR3 is 12 amino acids. The germline CDR1 and CDR2 sequences are LNHDA and SQIVND (reference sequence). CDR3 amino acids: CASSFGNSPLHF. CDR3 DNA: TGTGCCAGTAGTTTCGGTAATTCACCCCTCCACTTT. The variable domain in full, with the rest retrieved from reference TRBV19 and TRBJ1-6, is DGGITQSPKYLFRKEGQNVTLSCEQNLNHDAMYWYRQDPGQGLRLIYYSQIVNDFQKGDIAEGYSVSREKKESFPLTVTSAQKNPTAFYLCASSFGNSPLHFGNGTRLTVT.

V is TRBV5-5 and J is TRBJ1-1; D may be TRBD1 (5 bases). CDR1 and CDR2 from the germline V gene are SGHKS and YYEKEE (reference sequence). There are 14 residues in the CDR3. The V gene lost 0 bases and the J gene lost 7 bases, with 13 bases spanning the gap. In nucleotides, the CDR3 is TGTGCCAGCAGCTTGGTGGGGGAGGTGGGTGAAGCTTTCTTT. Protein sequence: CASSLVGEVGEAFF.

The chain couples TRBV29-1 to TRBJ2-2; 7 bases line up with TRBD1. The CDR3 runs 17 residues. CDR1 SQVTM and CDR2 ANQGSEA come from the germline V gene. V shed 2 bases, J shed 3 bases, and the junction held 12 bases outside the gene matches. The CDR3 region is CSVEPATGDGYTGELFF. In DNA, the CDR3 is TGCAGCGTTGAACCCGCCACAGGGGATGGGTACACCGGGGAGCTGTTTTTT.

J is TRBJ1-3 and V is TRBV13; 9 bases map to TRBD1. The CDR3 has 15 residues. CDR1 is PRHDT and CDR2 is FYEKMQ in the germline V gene (reference sequence). With 5 bases clipped from V and 4 bases from J, the junction kept 6 bases outside the gene matches. CDR3 in amino acids: CASSPRDRVGNTIYF. Here the CDR3 DNA reads TGTGCCAGCAGCCCCAGGGACAGGGTAGGAAACACCATATATTTT.

V usage is TRBV5-4 and J usage is TRBJ2-1; tentative D call: TRBD2 (6 bases). This CDR3 has 15 residues. The germline V gene encodes CDR1 SGHNT and CDR2 YYREEE (reference sequence). The V gene lost 0 bases and the J gene lost 6 bases, with 13 bases spanning the gap. CDR3 region: CASSLDGTVVNEQFF. The CDR3 DNA reads as TGTGCCAGCAGCTTGGACGGGACTGTGGTCAATGAGCAGTTCTTC.

The rearrangement joins TRBV5-1 to TRBJ2-1; possible D gene TRBD2, 5 bases. CDR1 is SGHRS, CDR2 YFSETQ, per germline. The CDR3 runs to 14 residues. V lost 0 bases, J lost 7 bases, and 11 bases lay in between. CDR3 nucleotide sequence: TGCGCCAGCAGCTTGGCTCTAGCACTAAATGAGCAGTTCTTC. Protein: CASSLALALNEQFF.

The chain combines TRBV10-1 with TRBJ1-4; D unclear. This CDR3 region has 13 residues. Germline assignment: CDR1 WNHNN and CDR2 SYGVQD (reference sequence). Deletions cut 5 bases from V and 6 bases from J, with 10 bases between. In nucleotides, the CDR3 is TGCGCCAGCAGTAGAGCGACGGATGAAAAACTGTTTTTT. Its protein is CASSRATDEKLFF.

The chain couples TRBV6-1 to TRBJ1-2; possibly TRBD1 for D (5 bases). This CDR3 contains 13 residues. The V gene's germline CDR1 is MNHNS and CDR2 SASEGT. The V end was cut by 11 bases, the J end by 8 bases, with 21 bases between. The CDR3: CAAHPRPGYGYTF. In DNA form, the CDR3 reads TGTGCCGCGCACCCGAGGCCAGGGTACGGCTACACCTTC.

The chain is built from TRBV30 and TRBJ1-3, with 7 bases matching TRBD1. Germline V CDR1 and CDR2: GTSNPN, SVGIG (reference sequence). The CDR3 is made up of 14 amino acids. The CDR3 DNA sequence: TGTGCTCCGTACGTTGACAGGGCGGGAAACACCATATATTTT. Its protein is CAPYVDRAGNTIYF.

V and J are TRBV7-2 and TRBJ2-7; D may be TRBD1 (5 bases). V lost 8 bases, J lost 2 bases, and 13 bases lay in between. Germline V gene lookup returns CDR1 SGHTA and CDR2 FQGNSA. This CDR3 is built from 13 residues. The CDR3 coding sequence is TGTGCCAGCCGGGTGGCAGGGACCTACGAGCAGTACTTC. It encodes CASRVAGTYEQYF.

The genes are TRBV18 and TRBJ2-2, with D maybe TRBD1 (6 bases). V was clipped by 0 bases and J by 3 bases, with 17 bases between them. Germline CDR1 and CDR2: KGHSH and LQKENI. This CDR3 comprises 18 residues. CDR3 coding DNA: TGTGCCAGCTCACCACCTCAGGGGATCTACGCGGACACCGGGGAGCTGTTTTTT. Protein sequence: CASSPPQGIYADTGELFF.

J is TRBJ1-1 and V is TRBV5-1; D is unclear. Germline CDR1 and CDR2: SGHRS and YFSETQ. V lost 1 base and J lost 9, with 19 bases in between. This CDR3 comprises 15 residues. CDR3 residues: CASSLSPGRVDQAFF. DNA of the CDR3: TGCGCCAGCAGCTTGAGTCCGGGGAGGGTGGATCAAGCTTTCTTT.